This TCR beta chain emerged from a study of patients and donors after allogeneic stem cell transplantation. TCRdb used MiXCR to reprocess the RT-PCR reads, holding one entry per CDR3 protein. The table shows 900,000 to 1,000,000 distinct CDR3 sequences, with approximately 19% occurring only once. This clonotype has just a few counts. This receptor was obtained from a human donor who was either an allogeneic HSCT recipient or a stem cell or donor lymphocyte infusion donor (not recorded which). It is not recorded whose cells these are; they may come from a transplant donor. Sequencing was carried out using blood, either unsorted or a sorted T cell fraction (not recorded which).

CDR3 nucleotides: TGTGCCAGCAGTTCCCCTCAGACAGGGGGCGTCAATCAGCCCCAGCATTTT. Translated: CASSSPQTGGVNQPQHF. V gene TRBV12-3 or TRBV12-4 combines with J gene TRBJ1-5; 10 bases map to TRBD1. Trimming took 4 bases from V and 3 from J; bases not matched to a gene: 9. The CDR3 covers 17 residues.